Presented here are 10 T cell receptor beta chains from one specimen sequenced in a study of cytomegalovirus exposure and HLA in healthy donors. A multiplex PCR was run with 60 Vbeta primers and 13 Jbeta primers. Clones were sequenced by immunoSEQ multiplex PCR, and TCRdb holds only the in-frame ones, with some missing. Of 120,000 or so clones listed, around 85% were seen once; the top ten hold over 2%. The specimen sequenced was PBMCs. Every receptor here comes from a man aged 25-45 years in good health and CMV-seronegative.

J is TRBJ2-3 and V is TRBV20-1; 10 bases are shared with TRBD1. The length of the CDR3 is 11 residues. CDR1 and CDR2 (germline): DFQATT, SNEGSKA (reference sequence). With V trimmed by 2 bases and J by 14 bases, 4 bases remained unmatched. The chain's CDR3 is CSARIGQGGYF. In nucleotides, the CDR3 is TGCAGTGCTAGAATCGGACAGGGGGGGTATTTT.

The chain has TRBV5-6 and TRBJ2-7; D is possibly TRBD1 (5 bases). This CDR3 spans 14 amino acids. V gave up 4 bases and J gave up 7 bases, with 18 bases separating them. Germline CDR1 SGHDT, CDR2 YYEEEE. CDR3 sequence: CASSPGAGPWEQYF. In DNA, the CDR3 is TGTGCCAGCAGCCCTGGGGCAGGGCCCTGGGAGCAGTACTTC.

The chain links TRBV6-5 to TRBJ2-3; 7 positions match TRBD2. The CDR3 is made up of 15 amino acids. Germline V gene data show CDR1 as MNHEY and CDR2 as SVGAGI. The V gene end was trimmed by 2 bases and the J gene end by 0 bases; junction bases not matched to a gene: 2. The CDR3 is CASSYLGGSTDTQYF. In DNA form, the CDR3 reads TGTGCCAGCAGTTACCTGGGGGGGAGCACAGATACGCAGTATTTT.

The chain links TRBV5-1 to TRBJ1-4; 7 nucleotides align to TRBD1. The V gene end was trimmed by 7 bases and the J gene end by 3 bases; junction bases not matched to a gene: 9. The germline V gene has CDR1 SGHRS and CDR2 YFSETQ. CDR3 length equals 15 residues. The CDR3 bases are TGCGCCAGCGGAACCGACAGGGCCCCTAATGAAAAACTGTTTTTT. Translated, it gives CASGTDRAPNEKLFF.

V usage is TRBV7-9 and J usage is TRBJ2-5; no reliable D call. Judging by the DNA end, TRBJ2-7 fits better; the J call may be wrong. Germline V gives CDR1 SEHNR, CDR2 FQNEAQ (reference sequence). This CDR3 has 14 residues. CDR3 sequence: CASSLAVGGNEQYF. The CDR3 DNA is TGTGCCAGCAGCTTAGCGGTCGGCGGAAACGAGCAGTACTTC.

The sample holds one count of this clone. The rearrangement links TRBV7-9 to TRBJ2-7, with 9 bases fitting TRBD1. The length of the CDR3 is 15 residues. J gave up 0 bases and V 4 bases, and 4 bases lay outside the gene matches. Germline-derived CDR1 and CDR2 are SEHNR and FQNEAQ (reference sequence). CDR3 bases: TGTGCCAGCAGCTCCAGACAGGGGGTCTCCTACGAGCAGTACTTC. Its translation: CASSSRQGVSYEQYF.

The chain links TRBV19 to TRBJ1-1, with a weak D call TRBD1 (5 bases). The CDR3 spans 14 residues. The germline gives CDR1 LNHDA, CDR2 SQIVND (reference sequence). Trimming cost V 6 bases and J 1 base, with 12 bases left between them. CDR3 sequence (DNA): TGTGCCAGTAGCCAGGGAAGGTGGAACACTGAAGCTTTCTTT. Its protein is CASSQGRWNTEAFF.

The J gene is TRBJ1-6, the V gene TRBV14; 10 bases align to TRBD1. Losses at the gene ends were 1 base for V and 4 bases for J; bases not matched to a gene: 4. The CDR3 contains 17 residues. CDR1 and CDR2 from the germline V gene are SGHDN and FVKESK. The CDR3 loop reads CASSQGWDRGYNSPLHF. The CDR3 DNA sequence: TGTGCCAGCAGCCAAGGATGGGACAGGGGATATAATTCACCCCTCCACTTT.

The chain employs TRBV4-3 and TRBJ1-2, with 10 bases that match TRBD1. V lost 4 bases and J lost 1; bases outside the gene matches: 3. From germline, CDR1 is LGHNA and CDR2 YSLEER. The CDR3 has 15 amino acids. The CDR3 DNA sequence: TGCGCCAGCAGCCCCGGGACAGGGGATAACTATGGCTACACCTTC. Translating gives CASSPGTGDNYGYTF.

This chain connects TRBV7-2 to TRBJ1-1, with TRBD1 matching over 7 bases. V lost 1 base to trimming and J lost 3 bases; unmatched junction nucleotides: 5. The CDR3 length is 15 residues. Germline assignment: CDR1 SGHTA and CDR2 FQGNSA. The CDR3: CASSLGGTEHTEAFF. The CDR3 DNA is TGTGCCAGCAGCTTAGGAGGGACAGAGCACACTGAAGCTTTCTTT.